These 26 T cell receptor beta chains came from one sample sequenced in a study of blood T cell repertoires in COVID-19. Method: immunoSEQ multiplex PCR; TCRdb's copy keeps in-frame clones and lacks some. The sample records about 220,000 clones, about 88% being singletons. The sequencing sample was made of PBMCs or T cells enriched from blood (not recorded which). These receptors were taken from a woman in her twenties or thirties who had recovered from COVID-19.

The chain couples TRBV6-5 to TRBJ1-3, with TRBD1 matching 9 bases. In germline, CDR1 is MNHEY, CDR2 SVGAGI. This CDR3 is 15 amino acids long. Trimming cost V 6 bases and J 4 bases; bases outside gene matches: 7. The CDR3 loop is CASRPLQGAGNTIYF. DNA for the CDR3: TGTGCCAGCAGGCCTTTACAGGGGGCCGGAAACACCATATATTTT.

This clone was seen only once. This chain uses TRBV5-5 with TRBJ2-1; D may be TRBD1 (6 bases). The CDR3 sequence is 16 residues long. The V and J ends lost 2 bases and 3 bases respectively, with 15 bases between them. From germline, CDR1 is SGHKS and CDR2 YYEKEE (reference sequence). In nucleotides, the CDR3 is TGTGCCAGCAGCTTAGGGGGACAACATTACTACAATGAGCAGTTCTTC. Residues: CASSLGGQHYYNEQFF.

Worth noting for this clone: This sample includes further DNA sequences coding for the same CDR3. The chain combines TRBV5-1 with TRBJ1-5; a possible D gene is TRBD1 (6 bases). Between the trimmed V and J ends, which lost 0 bases and 6 bases, there was a span of 10 bases. This CDR3 has 14 amino acids. Germline lookup yields CDR1 SGHRS and CDR2 YFSETQ. The CDR3 DNA sequence: TGCGCCAGCAGCTTGGGTCAGGGGTCTCAGCCCCAGCATTTT. It translates to CASSLGQGSQPQHF. Using reference TRBV5-1 and TRBJ1-5 for the parts outside the CDR3, the full variable domain is KAGVTQTPRYLIKTRGQQVTLSCSPISGHRSVSWYQQTPGQGLQFLFEYFSETQRNKGNFPGRFSGRQFSNSRSEMNVSTLELGDSALYLCASSLGQGSQPQHFGDGTRLSIL.

Here the CDR3 DNA reads TGTGCCAGCAGCTCACCCACCAGGGGGGACTATGGCTACACCTTC. Translation: CASSSPTRGDYGYTF. The chain is built from TRBV13 and TRBJ1-2, with TRBD1 matching over 7 bases. Trimming removed 4 bases from V and 3 bases from J; junction bases left unmatched: 8. Germline V gene lookup returns CDR1 PRHDT and CDR2 FYEKMQ (reference sequence). CDR3 size: 15 residues.

The chain is built from TRBV4-3 and TRBJ1-4; TRBD1 aligns across 9 bases. Germline CDR1 reads LGHNA; CDR2 reads YSLEER. Unmatched junction bases numbered 5, after V lost 3 bases and J lost 6 bases. The CDR3 consists of 15 residues. The CDR3 DNA reads TGCGCCAGCAGCCATACAACAGGGGGCGATGAAAAACTGTTTTTT. Encoded protein: CASSHTTGGDEKLFF.

The CDR3: CASSTENTGELFF. The CDR3 DNA is TGTGCCAGCTCGACAGAGAACACCGGGGAGCTGTTTTTT. The chain employs TRBV18 and TRBJ2-2; tentative D call: TRBD1 (5 bases). Trimming shortened V by 6 bases and J by 1 base, and 6 bases separated the two germline ends. Germline V lookup: CDR1 KGHSH, CDR2 LQKENI. The CDR3 consists of 13 residues.

V and J are TRBV11-2 and TRBJ2-7, with D possibly TRBD2 on 7 matching bases. The germline gives CDR1 SGHAT, CDR2 FQNNGV. V lost 3 bases to trimming and J lost 5 bases, with 23 bases between them. The CDR3 has 17 amino acids. The CDR3, as DNA: TGTGCCAGCAGCTTTCGGGGGCCCCTGGGGGGGTTCGACGAGCAGTACTTC. It translates to CASSFRGPLGGFDEQYF. Drawing the rest from reference TRBV11-2 and TRBJ2-7, the complete variable domain is EAGVAQSPRYKIIEKRQSVAFWCNPISGHATLYWYQQILGQGPKLLIQFQNNGVVDDSQLPKDRFSAERLKGVDSTLKIQPAKLEDSAVYLCASSFRGPLGGFDEQYFGPGTRLTVT.

The chain is built from TRBV2 and TRBJ1-1; 8 bases agree with TRBD1. V was clipped by 5 bases and J by 0 bases; unmatched bases: 8. Germline V gene sequence: CDR1 SNHLY, CDR2 FYNNEI. CDR3 length: 16 amino acids. The CDR3 reads CASSPTLTGVNTEAFF. The CDR3, as DNA: TGTGCCAGCAGTCCCACCTTGACAGGGGTGAACACTGAAGCTTTCTTT.

V and J are TRBV3-1 (or the pseudogene TRBV3-2) and TRBJ2-3, with D hard to call. The V and J ends lost 0 bases and 10 bases respectively, with 11 bases between them. Per the germline V gene, CDR1 is LGHDT and CDR2 is YNNKEL (reference sequence). This CDR3 spans 13 amino acids. CDR3 protein: CASSQESLVPQYF. CDR3 DNA: TGTGCCAGCAGCCAAGAATCATTAGTTCCGCAGTATTTT.

CDR3 DNA sequence: TGTGCCAGCAGCTTAGGACAGAGCTATGGCTACACCTTC. It yields the protein CASSLGQSYGYTF. The J gene is TRBJ1-2, the V gene TRBV13; no reliable D call. Trimming removed 0 bases from V and 4 bases from J, with 6 bases in between. The CDR3 spans 13 residues. CDR1 PRHDT and CDR2 FYEKMQ come from the germline V gene (reference sequence). Variable domain in full (rest from reference TRBV13 and TRBJ1-2): AAGVIQSPRHLIKEKRETATLKCYPIPRHDTVYWYQQGPGQDPQFLISFYEKMQSDKGSIPDRFSAQQFSDYHSELNMSSLELGDSALYFCASSLGQSYGYTFGSGTRLTVV.

The V call is TRBV7-2, the J call TRBJ1-1, with TRBD1 as a possible D gene (5 bases). CDR1 is SGHTA and CDR2 is FQGNSA in the germline V gene. CDR3 length: 15 residues. Trimming left V 1 base short and J 1 base short, with 10 bases between. This CDR3 reads CASSLVGRENTEAFF. In DNA, the CDR3 is TGTGCCAGCAGCTTAGTAGGCAGGGAGAACACTGAAGCTTTCTTT. The full variable domain, completed using reference TRBV7-2 and TRBJ1-1, is GAGVSQSPSNKVTEKGKDVELRCDPISGHTALYWYRQSLGQGLEFLIYFQGNSAPDKSGLPSDRFSAERTGGSVSTLTIQRTQQEDSAVYLCASSLVGRENTEAFFGQGTRLTVV.

The chain is built from TRBV11-2 and TRBJ1-1, with 8 bases identical to TRBD1. CDR3 length equals 14 residues. CDR1 is SGHAT and CDR2 is FQNNGV in the germline V gene. V trimming: 4 bases; J trimming: 2 bases; junction bases outside the gene matches: 3. CDR3: CASSSGGLNTEAFF. In DNA form, the CDR3 reads TGTGCCAGCAGCTCAGGGGGCTTAAACACTGAAGCTTTCTTT.

This chain connects TRBV4-3 to TRBJ1-4; possible D gene TRBD1, 5 bases. The germline gives CDR1 LGHNA, CDR2 YSLEER. The CDR3 consists of 17 residues. V was clipped by 0 bases and J by 4 bases, with 15 bases between them. In DNA, the CDR3 is TGCGCCAGCAGCCAAGATGCGGGGACCAGCTTTAATGAAAAACTGTTTTTT. Translating it yields CASSQDAGTSFNEKLFF.

This chain links TRBV5-4 with TRBJ1-4, with no clear D. The CDR3 has 12 amino acids. V was shortened by 5 bases and J by 5 bases, with 7 bases between the two germline ends. CDR1 is SGHNT and CDR2 is YYREEE in the germline V gene (reference sequence). The CDR3 bases are TGTGCCAGCAGTCGTCTGAATGAAAAACTGTTTTTT. It yields the protein CASSRLNEKLFF.

The gene calls are TRBV2 and TRBJ1-6; D is unresolved. The CDR3 totals 14 residues. Germline CDR1 and CDR2: SNHLY and FYNNEI. V gave up 3 bases and J gave up 9 bases, with 12 bases separating them. Here the CDR3 DNA reads TGTGCCAGCAGTGAGGGCTCCGTGGGTTCACCCCTCCACTTT. As protein: CASSEGSVGSPLHF.

The chain is built from TRBV2 and TRBJ2-2; TRBD1 aligns across 8 bases. The V segment lost 2 bases and the J segment 4 bases; nucleotides outside the gene matches: 6. Germline loops: CDR1 SNHLY, CDR2 FYNNEI. This CDR3 comprises 16 residues. In DNA form, the CDR3 reads TGTGCCAGCAGTGAAAATCAGGGGGCCGTCACCGGGGAGCTGTTTTTT. This gives the protein CASSENQGAVTGELFF.

This clone has only one observation. The CDR3 reads CASSYYAGTEAFF. The CDR3 DNA reads TGTGCCAGCAGTTACTACGCGGGGACTGAAGCTTTCTTT. V usage is TRBV6-2 or TRBV6-3 and J usage is TRBJ1-1; D unresolved. This CDR3 contains 13 residues. V was clipped by 1 base and J by 5 bases, with 8 bases between them. Germline V CDR1 and CDR2: MNHEY, SVGEGT.

The chain links TRBV11-3 to TRBJ2-5, with 9 bases that match TRBD1. The CDR3 runs 15 residues. Germline lookup yields CDR1 SGHNT and CDR2 YENEEA. The V segment lost 4 bases and the J segment 1 base; nucleotides outside the gene matches: 4. The chain's CDR3 is CASSSRQGGQETQYF. The CDR3 DNA is TGTGCCAGCAGCTCTAGACAGGGGGGCCAAGAGACCCAGTACTTC.

V and J are TRBV13 and TRBJ2-3, with D perhaps matching TRBD1 (6 bases). Between the trimmed V and J ends, which lost 5 bases and 0 bases, there was a span of 9 bases. In germline, CDR1 is PRHDT, CDR2 FYEKMQ (reference sequence). This CDR3 contains 14 residues. The CDR3 spells CASSNRASTDTQYF. CDR3 nucleotides: TGTGCCAGCAGCAACAGGGCAAGCACAGATACGCAGTATTTT. The whole variable domain, filled in from reference TRBV13 and TRBJ2-3, reads AAGVIQSPRHLIKEKRETATLKCYPIPRHDTVYWYQQGPGQDPQFLISFYEKMQSDKGSIPDRFSAQQFSDYHSELNMSSLELGDSALYFCASSNRASTDTQYFGPGTRLTVL.

The chain is built from TRBV11-1 and TRBJ2-1, with 11 bases matching TRBD1. CDR3 length: 14 residues. Germline V gene data show CDR1 as SGHAT and CDR2 as FQDESV (reference sequence). V lost 6 bases, J lost 10 bases, and 8 bases stayed unmatched. The CDR3 loop reads CASRAGTGGGEQFF. In DNA form, the CDR3 reads TGTGCCAGCAGGGCCGGGACAGGGGGAGGAGAGCAGTTCTTC.

V and J are TRBV7-2 and TRBJ2-7, with D possibly being TRBD2 (6 bases). V shed 2 bases and J shed 4 bases, with 12 bases lying between them. There are 14 residues in the CDR3. Germline CDR1 reads SGHTA; CDR2 reads FQGNSA. The CDR3 DNA reads TGTGCCAGCAGCTTAAACCCCGGACTATACGAGCAGTACTTC. Its translation: CASSLNPGLYEQYF.

The DNA for the CDR3 is TGTGCCAGCTCACCACGACAGGGGGCAGGGGAGACCCAGTACTTC. Encoded protein: CASSPRQGAGETQYF. The chain is built from TRBV18 and TRBJ2-5; 10 positions agree with TRBD1. There are 15 residues in the CDR3. CDR1 KGHSH and CDR2 LQKENI come from the germline V gene. Germline trimming cut 1 base from V and 5 bases from J; bases unmatched to any gene: 4. Filled out from reference TRBV18 and TRBJ2-5, the complete variable domain reads NAGVMQNPRHLVRRRGQEARLRCSPMKGHSHVYWYRQLPEEGLKFMVYLQKENIIDESGMPKERFSAEFPKEGPSILRIQQVVRGDSAAYFCASSPRQGAGETQYFGPGTRLLVL.

The chain has TRBV5-4 and TRBJ2-3; D call uncertain. The CDR3 spans 13 residues. CDR1 and CDR2 from the germline V gene are SGHNT and YYREEE (reference sequence). V was clipped by 0 bases and J by 1 base, with 3 bases between them. The CDR3 DNA follows: TGTGCCAGCAGCTTGGCGGGCACAGATACGCAGTATTTT. Translated: CASSLAGTDTQYF.

The gene calls are TRBV6-2 or TRBV6-3 and TRBJ2-7, with 8 bases matching TRBD1. J gave up 1 base and V 4 bases, and 9 bases lay outside the gene matches. Germline V CDR1 and CDR2: MNHEY, SVGEGT. The CDR3 length is 16 residues. The CDR3: CASSSYTGTGSYEQYF. The DNA of the CDR3 is TGTGCCAGCAGTTCCTATACCGGGACAGGATCCTACGAGCAGTACTTC.

On this clone itself: Compared with germline, one end of the junction differs, possibly owing to a read error. The chain carries TRBV7-7 and TRBJ1-6, with 7 positions matching TRBD1. The CDR3 consists of 15 residues. CDR1 is SSHAT, CDR2 FNYEAQ, per germline (reference sequence). CDR3 coding DNA: TGTGCTAGCAGTATACCGGGACAGATTATTCTACCCCTCCACTTT. Translating it yields CASSIPGQIILPLHF. Drawing the rest from reference TRBV7-7 and TRBJ1-6, the complete variable domain is GAGVSQSPRYKVTKRGQDVTLRCDPISSHATLYWYQQALGQGPEFLTYFNYEAQPDKSGLPSDRFSAERPEGSISTLTIQRTEQRDSAMYRCASSIPGQIILPLHFGNGTRLTVT.

In its sample, this clone was seen a few times. The genes are TRBV13 and TRBJ1-3, with D perhaps matching TRBD1 (5 bases). V lost 5 bases and J lost 0, with 8 bases in between. The CDR3 length is 14 residues. CDR1 PRHDT and CDR2 FYEKMQ come from the germline V gene (reference sequence). The chain's CDR3 is CASSQGDSGNTIYF. Written as DNA, the CDR3 is TGTGCCAGCAGCCAAGGGGACTCTGGAAACACCATATATTTT. Using reference TRBV13 and TRBJ1-3 for the parts outside the CDR3, the full variable domain is AAGVIQSPRHLIKEKRETATLKCYPIPRHDTVYWYQQGPGQDPQFLISFYEKMQSDKGSIPDRFSAQQFSDYHSELNMSSLELGDSALYFCASSQGDSGNTIYFGEGSWLTVV.